This T cell receptor beta chain was obtained from a study of blood T cells in healthy people across ages. The study, taken as a whole, reports: Per million T cells, TCR beta diversity dropped roughly linearly as age increased.

Between the trimmed V and J ends, which lost 0 bases and 6 bases, there was a span of 15 bases. Germline assignment: CDR1 SGHKS and CDR2 YYEKEE (reference sequence). CDR3 size: 15 residues. Total RNA was isolated from each sample in quantities of at least 5.5 micrograms. Then a second PCR, running about 6 to 11 cycles, was carried out with a sample-barcoded 5' primer and a J-beta primer mix. TCRdb itself ran the 5' RACE reads through MiXCR, one entry per CDR3 protein. This sample has 1 million or so distinct CDR3 sequences; approximately 25% occur once, and the top ten carry 0.75%. In the case of this clonotype: Its antigen is unidentified.

These same data were also listed under a study on T cells of mothers and their children.

The clonotype comes from a girl aged 2 to 9 in good health. The chain employs TRBV5-5 and TRBJ1-2; no definite D call. The sequencing sample was made of blood. The CDR3 loop is CASSLEGWKADGYTF. CDR3 DNA sequence: TGTGCCAGCAGCTTGGAGGGCTGGAAGGCCGATGGCTACACCTTC.